The T cell receptor (beta chain) described here comes from a study of T cell responses to AZD1222 COVID-19 vaccine. This CDR3 is 12 amino acids long. Trimming shortened V by 10 bases and J by 5 bases, and 14 bases separated the two germline ends. The germline V gene has CDR1 MDHEN and CDR2 SYDVKM. As to this clone: What it recognizes is unknown.

The assay was immunoSEQ multiplex PCR, and TCRdb's table has in-frame clones only and misses some. This table holds about 130,000 clones, roughly nine tenths found once. Findings and limits, study-wide: As reported, nearly half of all spike-specific TCRs target variant regions that are unmutated. Recipients of two AZD1222 doses showed rising Spike-specific TCR breadth and depth.

The J gene is TRBJ2-5, the V gene TRBV28, with D possibly TRBD1 on 7 matching bases. Sample: peripheral blood, taken on day 0 of AZD1222 vaccination. The receptor was isolated from an adult in good health. As DNA, the CDR3 is TGTGCCATCAACTCAGGGGGGGAGACCCAGTACTTC. Translating gives CAINSGGETQYF. Complete variable domain (other parts from reference TRBV28 and TRBJ2-5): DVKVTQSSRYLVKRTGEKVFLECVQDMDHENMFWYRQDPGLGLRLIYFSYDVKMKEKGDIPEGYSVSREKKERFSLILESASTNQTSMYLCAINSGGETQYFGPGTRLLVL.